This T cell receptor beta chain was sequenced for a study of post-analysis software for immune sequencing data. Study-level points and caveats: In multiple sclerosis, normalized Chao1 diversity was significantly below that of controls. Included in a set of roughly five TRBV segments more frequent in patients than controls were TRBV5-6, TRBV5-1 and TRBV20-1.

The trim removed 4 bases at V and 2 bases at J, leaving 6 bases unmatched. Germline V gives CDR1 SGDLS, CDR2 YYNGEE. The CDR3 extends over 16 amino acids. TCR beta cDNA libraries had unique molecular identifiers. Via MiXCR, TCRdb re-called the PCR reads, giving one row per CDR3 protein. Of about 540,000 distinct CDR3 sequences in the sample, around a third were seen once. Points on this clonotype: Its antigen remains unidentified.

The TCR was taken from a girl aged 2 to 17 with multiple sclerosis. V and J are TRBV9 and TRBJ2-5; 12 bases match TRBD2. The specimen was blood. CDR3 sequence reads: CASSSRLAGAQETQYF. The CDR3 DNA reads TGTGCCAGCAGCTCCCGACTAGCGGGGGCACAAGAGACCCAGTACTTC.